This T cell receptor (beta chain) was sequenced during a study of spatial heterogeneity in lung cancer. Study observations and caveats: Tumoral mutation counts were tracked by counts of expanded intratumoral alpha and beta TCRs.

The V end was cut by 5 bases, the J end by 5 bases, with 14 bases between. Germline values: CDR1 MNHNY, CDR2 SVGAGI (reference sequence). The CDR3 covers 14 residues. Using its own MiXCR run on the 5' RACE reads, TCRdb lists one record per CDR3 protein. The sample has 12,000 or so distinct CDR3 sequences; just over 14% are singletons. This clonotype came up many times. Its antigen remains unidentified. Time point reported: sample taken at primary tumor resection. Sequencing was performed on lung tumor tissue, taken at surgery. The rearrangement uses TRBV6-6 and TRBJ2-3; D may be TRBD1 (5 bases). This sequence was found in a male donor with early-stage non-small cell lung cancer. The CDR3 reads CASSTPSRVDTQYF. The CDR3 region has the DNA TGTGCCAGCAGTACTCCCTCCAGGGTAGATACGCAGTATTTT.